This entry describes one T cell receptor (beta chain). The target antigen is unknown. This entry comes from a study of cytomegalovirus exposure and HLA in healthy donors. Study conclusions and caveats: Several of the most significant clusters were apparently associated with common viral pathogens in a later analysis.

Researchers ran the PCR with 60 Vbeta and 13 Jbeta primers. The assay was immunoSEQ multiplex PCR, and TCRdb's table has in-frame clones only and misses some. Here the sample spans some 150,000 clones, around 75% being singletons. The CDR3 is made up of 18 amino acids. From germline, CDR1 is GTSNPN and CDR2 SVGIG (reference sequence). Trimming removed 8 bases from V and 7 bases from J; junction bases left unmatched: 22. Healthy people donating bone marrow made up the donors. Nominally healthy donors were sampled, though unrecorded immune exposures were likely. The chain uses TRBV30 and TRBJ1-6; 8 bases align to TRBD1. The receptor was isolated from a man aged 30 to 45 in good health and CMV-seronegative. Sequencing was done on a sample of PBMCs. CDR3 sequence (DNA): TGTGCCCGGATGAGGGGCAGGGGGCCCCGCGATGGGAATTCACCCCTCCACTTT. Its protein is CARMRGRGPRDGNSPLHF. The variable domain in full, with the rest retrieved from reference TRBV30 and TRBJ1-6, is SQTIHQWPATLVQPVGSPLSLECTVEGTSNPNLYWYRQAAGRGLQLLFYSVGIGQISSEVPQNLSASRPQDRQFILSSKKLLLSDSGFYLCARMRGRGPRDGNSPLHFGNGTRLTVT.